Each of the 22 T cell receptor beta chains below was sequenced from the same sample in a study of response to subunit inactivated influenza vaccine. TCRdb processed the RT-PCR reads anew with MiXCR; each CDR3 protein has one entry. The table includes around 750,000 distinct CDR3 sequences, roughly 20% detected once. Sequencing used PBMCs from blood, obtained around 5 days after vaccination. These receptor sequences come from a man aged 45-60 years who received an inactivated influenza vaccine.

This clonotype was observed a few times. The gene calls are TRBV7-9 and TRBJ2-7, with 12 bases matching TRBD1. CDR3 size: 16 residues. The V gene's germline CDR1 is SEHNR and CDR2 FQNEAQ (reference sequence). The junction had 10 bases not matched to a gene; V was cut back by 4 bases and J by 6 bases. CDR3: CASSWARDRGRAEQYF. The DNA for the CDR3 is TGTGCCAGCAGCTGGGCTAGGGACAGGGGGCGCGCCGAGCAGTACTTC.

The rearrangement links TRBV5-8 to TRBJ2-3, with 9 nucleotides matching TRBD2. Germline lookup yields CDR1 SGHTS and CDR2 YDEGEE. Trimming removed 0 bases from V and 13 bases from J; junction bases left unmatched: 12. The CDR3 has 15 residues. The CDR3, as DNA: TGTGCCAGCAGCTTGGCGGCGGGAGGGCCTACTGAGAAGTATTTT. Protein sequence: CASSLAAGGPTEKYF. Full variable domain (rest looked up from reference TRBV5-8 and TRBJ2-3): EAGVTQSPTHLIKTRGQQATLRCSPISGHTSVYWYQQALGLGLQFLLWYDEGEERNRGNFPPRFSGRQFPNYSSELNVNALELEDSALYLCASSLAAGGPTEKYFGPGTRLTVL.

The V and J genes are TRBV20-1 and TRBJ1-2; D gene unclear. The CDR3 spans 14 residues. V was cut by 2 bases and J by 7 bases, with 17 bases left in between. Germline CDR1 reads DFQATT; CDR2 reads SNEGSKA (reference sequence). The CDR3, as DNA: TGCAGTGCTAGAATCACCGGGTCGAGCTCTGGCTACACCTTC. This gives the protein CSARITGSSSGYTF.

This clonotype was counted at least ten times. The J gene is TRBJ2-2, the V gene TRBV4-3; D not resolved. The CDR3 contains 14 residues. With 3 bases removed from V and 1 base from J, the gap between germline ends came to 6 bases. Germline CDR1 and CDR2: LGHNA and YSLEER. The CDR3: CASSQDWNTGELFF. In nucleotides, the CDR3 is TGCGCCAGCAGCCAGGATTGGAACACCGGGGAGCTGTTTTTT.

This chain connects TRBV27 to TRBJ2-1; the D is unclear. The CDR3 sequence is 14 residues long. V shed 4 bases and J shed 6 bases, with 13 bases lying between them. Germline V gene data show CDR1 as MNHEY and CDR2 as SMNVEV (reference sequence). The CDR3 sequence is CASSSPVVFNEQFF. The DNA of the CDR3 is TGTGCCAGCAGTTCCCCAGTGGTTTTCAATGAGCAGTTCTTC.

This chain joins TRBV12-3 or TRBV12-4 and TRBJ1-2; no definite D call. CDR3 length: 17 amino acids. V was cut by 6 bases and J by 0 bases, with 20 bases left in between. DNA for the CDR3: TGTGCCAGCAGCCAAACCCCCCCGGCTAGTTCTAACTATGGCTACACCTTC. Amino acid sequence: CASSQTPPASSNYGYTF.

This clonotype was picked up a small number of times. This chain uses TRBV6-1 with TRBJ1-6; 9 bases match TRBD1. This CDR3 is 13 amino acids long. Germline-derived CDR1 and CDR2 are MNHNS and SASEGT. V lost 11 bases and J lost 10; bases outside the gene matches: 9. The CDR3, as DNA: TGTGCCGGCCGGGACAGGGTACGCTCACCCCTCCACTTT. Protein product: CAGRDRVRSPLHF.

CDR3 coding DNA: TGCGCCAGCAGCGGGGATGTGACCCAGTACTTC. Residues: CASSGDVTQYF. This chain uses TRBV5-1 with TRBJ2-5; the D is unclear. The germline V and J ends were trimmed by 4 bases and 7 bases, with 8 bases remaining between them. The CDR3 loop spans 11 amino acids. The V gene's germline CDR1 is SGHRS and CDR2 YFSETQ.

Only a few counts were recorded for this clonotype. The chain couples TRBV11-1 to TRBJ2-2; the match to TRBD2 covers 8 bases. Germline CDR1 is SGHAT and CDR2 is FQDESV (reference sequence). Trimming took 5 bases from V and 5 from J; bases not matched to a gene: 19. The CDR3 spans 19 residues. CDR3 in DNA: TGTGCCAGCAGCCGCACCAGGAAGAGCGGGAGTAGCTCAACCGGGGAGCTGTTTTTT. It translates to CASSRTRKSGSSSTGELFF.

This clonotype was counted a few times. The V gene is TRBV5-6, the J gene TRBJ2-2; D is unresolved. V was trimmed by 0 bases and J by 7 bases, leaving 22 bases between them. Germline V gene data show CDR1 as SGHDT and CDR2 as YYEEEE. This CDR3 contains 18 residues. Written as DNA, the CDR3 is TGTGCCAGCAGCTTGGCCTATTGGGCAGGACGAACAGACGGGGAGCTGTTTTTT. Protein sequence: CASSLAYWAGRTDGELFF.

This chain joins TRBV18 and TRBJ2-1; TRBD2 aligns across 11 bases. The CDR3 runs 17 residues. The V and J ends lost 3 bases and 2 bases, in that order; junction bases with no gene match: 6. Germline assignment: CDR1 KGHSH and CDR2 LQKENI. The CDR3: CASSPIAGGLTYNEQFF. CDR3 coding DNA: TGTGCCAGCTCACCGATAGCGGGAGGGTTAACCTACAATGAGCAGTTCTTC.

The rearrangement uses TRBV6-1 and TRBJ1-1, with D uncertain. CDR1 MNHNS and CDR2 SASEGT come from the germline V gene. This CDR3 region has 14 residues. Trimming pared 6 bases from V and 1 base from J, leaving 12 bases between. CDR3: CASSIRIENTEAFF. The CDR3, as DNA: TGTGCCAGCAGCATTCGAATCGAGAACACTGAAGCTTTCTTT.

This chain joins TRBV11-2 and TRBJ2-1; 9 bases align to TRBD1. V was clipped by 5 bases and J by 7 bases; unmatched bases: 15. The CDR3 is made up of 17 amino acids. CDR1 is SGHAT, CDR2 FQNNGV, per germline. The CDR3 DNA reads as TGTGCCAGCAGCAGTCCTACGGGACAGGGCTTAAGAAATGAGCAGTTCTTC. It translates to CASSSPTGQGLRNEQFF.

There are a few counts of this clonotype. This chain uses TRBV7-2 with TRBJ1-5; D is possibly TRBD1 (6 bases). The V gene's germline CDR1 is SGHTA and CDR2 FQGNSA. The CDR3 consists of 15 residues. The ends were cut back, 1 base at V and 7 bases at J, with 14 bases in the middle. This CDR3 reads CASSLGRQGIQPQHF. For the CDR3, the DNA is TGTGCCAGCAGCTTAGGCCGGCAGGGGATCCAGCCCCAGCATTTT.

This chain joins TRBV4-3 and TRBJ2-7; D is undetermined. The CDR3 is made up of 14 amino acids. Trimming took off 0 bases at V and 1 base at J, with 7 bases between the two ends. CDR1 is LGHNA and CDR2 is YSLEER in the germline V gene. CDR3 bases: TGCGCCAGCAGCCAAGAGCTCAGATCCTACGAGCAGTACTTC. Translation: CASSQELRSYEQYF.

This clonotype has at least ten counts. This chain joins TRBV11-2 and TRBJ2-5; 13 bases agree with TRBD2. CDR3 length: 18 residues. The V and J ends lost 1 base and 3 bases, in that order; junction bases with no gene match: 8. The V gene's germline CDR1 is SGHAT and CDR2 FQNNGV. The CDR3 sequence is CASSLVGGGTSGKETQYF. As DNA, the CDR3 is TGTGCCAGCAGCTTAGTCGGAGGGGGGACTAGCGGGAAAGAGACCCAGTACTTC.

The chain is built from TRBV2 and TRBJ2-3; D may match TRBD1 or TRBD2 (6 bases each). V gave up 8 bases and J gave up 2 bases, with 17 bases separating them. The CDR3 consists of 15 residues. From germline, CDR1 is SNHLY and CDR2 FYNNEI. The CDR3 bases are TGTGCCAGCGAGGGGGGTTCGCACCCCACAGATACGCAGTATTTT. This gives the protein CASEGGSHPTDTQYF.

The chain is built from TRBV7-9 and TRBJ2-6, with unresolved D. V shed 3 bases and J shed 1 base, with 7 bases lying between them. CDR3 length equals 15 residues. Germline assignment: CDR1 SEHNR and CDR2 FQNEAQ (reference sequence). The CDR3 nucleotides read TGTGCCAGCAGCTTTCAGGAATCTGGGGCCAACGTCCTGACTTTC. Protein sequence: CASSFQESGANVLTF.

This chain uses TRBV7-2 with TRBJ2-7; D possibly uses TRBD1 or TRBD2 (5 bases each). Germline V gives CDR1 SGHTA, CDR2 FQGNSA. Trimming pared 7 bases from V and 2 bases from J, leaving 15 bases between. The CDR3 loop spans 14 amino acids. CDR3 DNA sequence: TGTGCCAGCACCCGGGACGTCTCGACCTACGAGCAGTACTTC. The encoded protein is CASTRDVSTYEQYF.

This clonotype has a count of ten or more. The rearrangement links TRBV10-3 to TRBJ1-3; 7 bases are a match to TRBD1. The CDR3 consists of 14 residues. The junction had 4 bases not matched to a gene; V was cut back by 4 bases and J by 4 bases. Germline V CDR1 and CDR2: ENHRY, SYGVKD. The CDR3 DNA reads TGTGCCATCAGTGGACAGGGATCCGGAAACACCATATATTTT. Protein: CAISGQGSGNTIYF.

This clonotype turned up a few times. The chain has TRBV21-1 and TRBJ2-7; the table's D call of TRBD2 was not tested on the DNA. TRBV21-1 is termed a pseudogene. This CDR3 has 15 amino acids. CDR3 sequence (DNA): TGTGCCAGCAATCCACTAGCTAGTAAAAGGAACGAGCAGTACTTC. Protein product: CASNPLASKRNEQYF.

CDR3 region: CASSFRLVLRVHEQYF. Written as DNA, the CDR3 is TGTGCCAGCAGTTTTCGACTAGTTCTGAGGGTCCACGAGCAGTACTTC. V and J are TRBV28 and TRBJ2-7, with a tentative D call TRBD2 (6 bases). Germline V gene lookup returns CDR1 MDHEN and CDR2 SYDVKM. The length of the CDR3 is 16 residues. Trimming cost V 3 bases and J 5 bases, with 20 bases left between them.